The rows below give T cell receptor beta chains drawn from one sample of a study of CD8 T cells in Susac syndrome. TCRdb called the immunoSEQ multiplex PCR reads again in MiXCR, with one record for every CDR3 protein. There are about 180,000 distinct CDR3 sequences in the sample; roughly 95% occur only once, and 0.093% lies in the top ten. The sequencing sample was made of CD4+ T cells from PBMCs. The receptor set was obtained from a human donor with multiple sclerosis. The CDR3 runs from the conserved cysteine through the conserved F or W. Fields, in order: V gene, J gene, clone size, D gene, CDR3 DNA, CDR3 protein. The D gene is left open where the match is weak. Not every row has a clone size; where given, it reads once, few, many or a size class.

V gene: TRBV30; J gene: TRBJ1-2; clone size: NA; D gene: NA; CDR3 DNA: TGTGCCTGGAGTCTCATGCGGACTAACTATGGCTACACCTTC; CDR3 protein: CAWSLMRTNYGYTF
V gene: TRBV7-9; J gene: TRBJ1-2; clone size: NA; D gene: TRBD1; CDR3 DNA: TGTGCCTGCCAGGACAGGGGAATGAGCTATGGCTACACCTTC; CDR3 protein: CACQDRGMSYGYTF
V gene: TRBV29-1; J gene: TRBJ1-6; clone size: once; D gene: NA; CDR3 DNA: TGCAGCGCTGCGGACGGGTTGAGATCACCCCTCCACTTT; CDR3 protein: CSAADGLRSPLHF
V gene: TRBV20-1; J gene: TRBJ2-2; clone size: NA; D gene: TRBD2; CDR3 DNA: TGCAGTGCTAGGAAGCGGGGGAACACCGGGGAGCTGTTTTTT; CDR3 protein: CSARKRGNTGELFF
V gene: TRBV29-1; J gene: TRBJ2-5; clone size: NA; D gene: NA; CDR3 DNA: TGCAGCGTCTCGACAGAGCAAGAGACCCAGTACTTC; CDR3 protein: CSVSTEQETQYF
V gene: TRBV5-4; J gene: TRBJ2-3; clone size: NA; D gene: TRBD2; CDR3 DNA: TGTGCCACCGAGCGGGGCAGCACAGATACGCAGTATTTT; CDR3 protein: CATERGSTDTQYF
V gene: TRBV12-3/TRBV12-4; J gene: TRBJ1-5; clone size: NA; D gene: NA; CDR3 DNA: TGTGCCAGCAGTTCGTGGGGTGGGGAAGGAGCCCAGCATTTT; CDR3 protein: CASSSWGGEGAQHF
V gene: TRBV20-1; J gene: TRBJ2-5; clone size: once; D gene: TRBD2; CDR3 DNA: TGCAGTGCTACTGAACTAGCGGGGGGAGGGCAACAAGAGACCCAGTACTTC; CDR3 protein: CSATELAGGGQQETQYF
V gene: TRBV7-9; J gene: TRBJ2-1; clone size: NA; D gene: NA; CDR3 DNA: TGTGCCAGCAGCTTAGCGGAGGGGCGAGGTGAGCAGTTCTTC; CDR3 protein: CASSLAEGRGEQFF
V gene: TRBV13; J gene: TRBJ2-5; clone size: NA; D gene: NA; CDR3 DNA: TGTGCCAGCAGCTTAAGTCCAGGAGGGGGCGCGGAGACCCAGTACTTC; CDR3 protein: CASSLSPGGGAETQYF
V gene: TRBV30; J gene: TRBJ1-5; clone size: NA; D gene: NA; CDR3 DNA: TGTGCCTGGGCCAGATCAGGTCCAGGTCAGCCCCAGCATTTT; CDR3 protein: CAWARSGPGQPQHF
V gene: TRBV7-2; J gene: TRBJ2-3; clone size: NA; D gene: NA; CDR3 DNA: TGTGCCAGCAGCTTAGCATCGGGGGGCCCAGATACGCAGTATTTT; CDR3 protein: CASSLASGGPDTQYF
V gene: TRBV5-1; J gene: TRBJ2-7; clone size: NA; D gene: NA; CDR3 DNA: TGCGCCAGCAGCTCGGGACCACAGGGTGGCGAGCAGTACTTC; CDR3 protein: CASSSGPQGGEQYF
V gene: TRBV6-5; J gene: TRBJ2-7; clone size: NA; D gene: NA; CDR3 DNA: TGTGCCAGCAGTTACGCTCAGGGTGGGGGTTACGAGCAGTACTTC; CDR3 protein: CASSYAQGGGYEQYF
V gene: TRBV20-1; J gene: TRBJ2-7; clone size: NA; D gene: TRBD1; CDR3 DNA: TGCAGTGCTAGAGTATACAGGGGAAGAGAAAACGAGCAGTACTTC; CDR3 protein: CSARVYRGRENEQYF
V gene: TRBV28; J gene: TRBJ2-5; clone size: NA; D gene: NA; CDR3 DNA: TGTGCCAGTTCGAAGCGCGAGACCCAGTACTTC; CDR3 protein: CASSKRETQYF
V gene: TRBV3-1; J gene: TRBJ1-1; clone size: NA; D gene: NA; CDR3 DNA: TGTGCCAGCAGATGGGGGGTTGGCACTGAAGCTTTCTTT; CDR3 protein: CASRWGVGTEAFF
V gene: TRBV12-3/TRBV12-4; J gene: TRBJ2-4; clone size: NA; D gene: TRBD1; CDR3 DNA: TGTGCCAGCAGTTTGTACAGGGGAAACATTCAGTACTTC; CDR3 protein: CASSLYRGNIQYF
V gene: TRBV29-1; J gene: TRBJ2-6; clone size: NA; D gene: TRBD1; CDR3 DNA: TGCAGCGTGGCTGACAGGGGTCCTGGGGCCAACGTCCTGACTTTC; CDR3 protein: CSVADRGPGANVLTF
V gene: TRBV6-2/TRBV6-3; J gene: TRBJ1-1; clone size: NA; D gene: TRBD1; CDR3 DNA: TGTGCCAGCAGGGCCGACAGGGAAAAAACGAACACTGAAGCTTTCTTT; CDR3 protein: CASRADREKTNTEAFF
V gene: TRBV5-1; J gene: TRBJ2-7; clone size: NA; D gene: NA; CDR3 DNA: TGCGCCAGCAGCTTGGAAGGCGAGCAGTACTTC; CDR3 protein: CASSLEGEQYF
V gene: TRBV3-1; J gene: TRBJ2-1; clone size: NA; D gene: NA; CDR3 DNA: TGTGCCAGCAGCCAGAGGGACTGGCCCTACAATGAGCAGTTCTTC; CDR3 protein: CASSQRDWPYNEQFF
V gene: TRBV5-4; J gene: TRBJ2-6; clone size: NA; D gene: NA; CDR3 DNA: TGTGCCAGCAGCTTTTCACGGGACTCTGGGGCCAACGTCCTGACTTTC; CDR3 protein: CASSFSRDSGANVLTF
V gene: TRBV20-1; J gene: TRBJ1-6; clone size: NA; D gene: NA; CDR3 DNA: TGCAGTGCTAGAAGAAGTGGGGATAATTCACCCCTCCACTTT; CDR3 protein: CSARRSGDNSPLHF
V gene: TRBV12-3/TRBV12-4; J gene: TRBJ1-2; clone size: NA; D gene: TRBD1; CDR3 DNA: TGTGCCAGCATTCCCCGGGACAGAAGCTATGGCTACACCTTC; CDR3 protein: CASIPRDRSYGYTF
V gene: TRBV29-1; J gene: TRBJ2-5; clone size: NA; D gene: TRBD1; CDR3 DNA: TGCACCGGGGGAGGGGACAGGGGGCAAGAGACCCAGTACTTC; CDR3 protein: CTGGGDRGQETQYF
V gene: TRBV24-1; J gene: TRBJ1-2; clone size: NA; D gene: TRBD1; CDR3 DNA: TGTGCCACCAGTGATACCGGACAGGGTGGCTATGGCTACACCTTC; CDR3 protein: CATSDTGQGGYGYTF
V gene: TRBV20-1; J gene: TRBJ2-2; clone size: NA; D gene: NA; CDR3 DNA: TGCAGTGCTAGAGCCCCCGGGGAGCTGTTTTTT; CDR3 protein: CSARAPGELFF
V gene: TRBV29-1; J gene: TRBJ2-5; clone size: NA; D gene: NA; CDR3 DNA: TGCAGCGTTGTCTGGGAGACCCAGTACTTC; CDR3 protein: CSVVWETQYF
V gene: TRBV29-1; J gene: TRBJ2-1; clone size: NA; D gene: NA; CDR3 DNA: TGCAGCGTTGTTTGGGTGAGCTCCTACAATGAGCAGTTCTTC; CDR3 protein: CSVVWVSSYNEQFF
V gene: TRBV12-3/TRBV12-4; J gene: TRBJ2-2; clone size: NA; D gene: TRBD1; CDR3 DNA: TGTGCCAGCAGGCTAGGGGGCGGCACCGGGGAGCTGTTTTTT; CDR3 protein: CASRLGGGTGELFF
V gene: TRBV19; J gene: TRBJ2-1; clone size: NA; D gene: TRBD2; CDR3 DNA: TGTGCCGCGCGGGGAGGGCCAGAGCAGTTCTTC; CDR3 protein: CAARGGPEQFF
V gene: TRBV6-1; J gene: TRBJ2-7; clone size: NA; D gene: NA; CDR3 DNA: TGTGCCAGCAGTCGAACGGTCATCGAGCAGTACTTC; CDR3 protein: CASSRTVIEQYF
V gene: TRBV23-1; J gene: TRBJ2-1; clone size: NA; D gene: NA; CDR3 DNA: TGCGCCAGCAGTGACCCCCAGTGGAAACTAGATCACAATGAGCAGTTCTTC; CDR3 protein: CASSDPQWKLDHNEQFF
V gene: TRBV20-1; J gene: TRBJ1-2; clone size: NA; D gene: TRBD1; CDR3 DNA: TGCAGTGCCAGGGACAGGGGGCGGAATGGCTACACCTTC; CDR3 protein: CSARDRGRNGYTF
V gene: TRBV18; J gene: TRBJ2-1; clone size: NA; D gene: TRBD2; CDR3 DNA: TGTGCCAGCTCACCACGAGTGGCTAGCGGGGCAGGGGAGCAGTTCTTC; CDR3 protein: CASSPRVASGAGEQFF
V gene: TRBV29-1; J gene: TRBJ2-2; clone size: NA; D gene: NA; CDR3 DNA: TGCAGCGTTGTTCTGCCCCCGAACACCGGGGAGCTGTTTTTT; CDR3 protein: CSVVLPPNTGELFF
V gene: TRBV29-1; J gene: TRBJ2-5; clone size: NA; D gene: NA; CDR3 DNA: TGCAGCTCTGCATGGAGGAACGCCCCCCAGTACTTC; CDR3 protein: CSSAWRNAPQYF
V gene: TRBV12-3/TRBV12-4; J gene: TRBJ2-2; clone size: NA; D gene: NA; CDR3 DNA: TGTGCCAGCAGATACGGGGGCATCGGGGAGCTGTTTTTT; CDR3 protein: CASRYGGIGELFF
V gene: TRBV3-1; J gene: TRBJ2-7; clone size: once; D gene: NA; CDR3 DNA: TGTGCCAGCAGCCAAAACCGGGACCAAGGTCCCTACGAGCAGTACTTC; CDR3 protein: CASSQNRDQGPYEQYF
V gene: TRBV3-1; J gene: TRBJ2-1; clone size: NA; D gene: TRBD1; CDR3 DNA: TGTGCCAGCAGCCATCGACAGGGGCTCCCCTACAATGAGCAGTTCTTC; CDR3 protein: CASSHRQGLPYNEQFF
V gene: TRBV20-1; J gene: TRBJ1-5; clone size: once; D gene: NA; CDR3 DNA: TGCAGTGCTAGAGAACGGGCAGGATATAGCAATCAGCCCCAGCATTTT; CDR3 protein: CSARERAGYSNQPQHF
V gene: TRBV23-1; J gene: TRBJ2-3; clone size: once; D gene: TRBD1; CDR3 DNA: TGCGCCAGCAGTCAATCGGGACCCAAGACAGGGGGGGGCACAGATACGCAGTATTTT; CDR3 protein: CASSQSGPKTGGGTDTQYF
V gene: TRBV30; J gene: TRBJ1-1; clone size: NA; D gene: NA; CDR3 DNA: TGTGCCTGGGGAGCTTTGAACACTGAAGCTTTCTTT; CDR3 protein: CAWGALNTEAFF
V gene: TRBV6-2/TRBV6-3; J gene: TRBJ1-5; clone size: NA; D gene: NA; CDR3 DNA: TGTGCCAGCAGTTACGGCTCCCGGGGCAATCAGCCCCAGCATTTT; CDR3 protein: CASSYGSRGNQPQHF
V gene: TRBV9; J gene: TRBJ2-2; clone size: NA; D gene: NA; CDR3 DNA: TGTGCCAGCAGTGGTGTGAGTCCAACCGGGGAGCTGTTTTTT; CDR3 protein: CASSGVSPTGELFF
V gene: TRBV30; J gene: TRBJ1-2; clone size: NA; D gene: TRBD1; CDR3 DNA: TGTGCCTGGACCCCTCGGGACAGCAACTATGGCTACACCTTC; CDR3 protein: CAWTPRDSNYGYTF
V gene: TRBV24-1; J gene: TRBJ2-5; clone size: NA; D gene: TRBD1; CDR3 DNA: TGTGCCACCAGTGACCCTGGGACAGGGTGGGAGACCCAGTACTTC; CDR3 protein: CATSDPGTGWETQYF
V gene: TRBV20-1; J gene: TRBJ1-6; clone size: NA; D gene: TRBD1; CDR3 DNA: TGCAGTGCTAGAGAGAGGGGACAGGGGGATAATTCACCCCTCCACTTT; CDR3 protein: CSARERGQGDNSPLHF
V gene: TRBV24-1; J gene: TRBJ1-1; clone size: NA; D gene: TRBD1; CDR3 DNA: TGTGCCACCAGTGAGCCCCAGGGGGCGGAAACTGAAGCTTTCTTT; CDR3 protein: CATSEPQGAETEAFF
V gene: TRBV12-3/TRBV12-4; J gene: TRBJ1-5; clone size: NA; D gene: NA; CDR3 DNA: TGTGCCAGCGACCCAGGGCAGGGCGGTAGCAATCAGCCCCAGCATTTT; CDR3 protein: CASDPGQGGSNQPQHF
V gene: TRBV24-1; J gene: TRBJ2-1; clone size: NA; D gene: TRBD2; CDR3 DNA: TGTGCCACCAGTAAGAGCGGGGGGGATGAGCAGTTCTTC; CDR3 protein: CATSKSGGDEQFF
V gene: TRBV7-9; J gene: TRBJ2-1; clone size: NA; D gene: TRBD2; CDR3 DNA: TGTGCCAGCAGCATTGGACTAGCGGGGTATGTCAATGAGCAGTTCTTC; CDR3 protein: CASSIGLAGYVNEQFF
V gene: TRBV3-1; J gene: TRBJ1-5; clone size: NA; D gene: NA; CDR3 DNA: TGTGCCAGCAGCCAAGTGGATGGTCAGCCCCAGCATTTT; CDR3 protein: CASSQVDGQPQHF
V gene: TRBV4-3; J gene: TRBJ2-2; clone size: NA; D gene: NA; CDR3 DNA: TGCGCCAGCAGCCAAGGGGTGACCACCGGGGAGCTGTTTTTT; CDR3 protein: CASSQGVTTGELFF